Following are 10 T cell receptor beta chains from one sample sequenced in a study of T cell responses to AZD1222 COVID-19 vaccine. Clones were read by immunoSEQ multiplex PCR, and TCRdb kept only the in-frame ones, dropping some. The sample has 110,000 to 150,000 clones; 92% are singletons. The input for sequencing was peripheral blood, taken on day 0 of AZD1222 vaccination. The receptors here all came from an adult in good health.

This clone is a singleton in its sample. The chain uses TRBV6-6 and TRBJ2-1; 7 bases line up with TRBD1. Per the germline V gene, CDR1 is MNHNY and CDR2 is SVGAGI (reference sequence). The ends lost 6 bases at V and 7 bases at J; junction bases unmatched: 6. This CDR3 comprises 13 residues. In nucleotides, the CDR3 is TGTGCCAGCAGCGAGGGACAGCTTAATGAGCAGTTCTTC. This codes for CASSEGQLNEQFF.

The gene calls are TRBV5-6 and TRBJ2-5; 8 bases map to TRBD1. The CDR3 extends over 15 amino acids. Germline V gene data show CDR1 as SGHDT and CDR2 as YYEEEE. Trimming took 0 bases from V and 5 from J; bases not matched to a gene: 6. This CDR3 reads CASSLGTGRWETQYF. CDR3 DNA sequence: TGTGCCAGCAGCTTGGGGACAGGGAGATGGGAGACCCAGTACTTC. The whole variable domain, remainder taken from reference TRBV5-6 and TRBJ2-5, is DAGVTQSPTHLIKTRGQQVTLRCSPKSGHDTVSWYQQALGQGPQFIFQYYEEEERQRGNFPDRFSGHQFPNYSSELNVNALLLGDSALYLCASSLGTGRWETQYFGPGTRLLVL.

This clone is a singleton in its sample. The chain couples TRBV5-1 to TRBJ1-2, with 11 positions matching TRBD1. Germline CDR1 reads SGHRS; CDR2 reads YFSETQ. The V gene end was trimmed by 2 bases and the J gene end by 4 bases; junction bases not matched to a gene: 4. This CDR3 is built from 15 residues. The CDR3 loop reads CASSFSGTGGYGYTF. As DNA, the CDR3 is TGCGCCAGCAGCTTTTCCGGGACAGGGGGCTATGGCTACACCTTC.

The gene calls are TRBV7-7 and TRBJ2-7; 10 nucleotides line up with TRBD2. From germline, CDR1 is SSHAT and CDR2 FNYEAQ (reference sequence). This CDR3 is 15 amino acids long. With 5 bases clipped from V and 3 bases from J, the junction kept 7 bases outside the gene matches. CDR3 region: CASSPQLAGNYEQYF. CDR3 DNA: TGTGCCAGCAGCCCCCAACTAGCGGGAAACTACGAGCAGTACTTC.

This chain connects TRBV5-1 to TRBJ2-1, with D tentatively TRBD2 (6 bases). CDR1 SGHRS and CDR2 YFSETQ come from the germline V gene. The CDR3 has 14 amino acids. Trimming took 2 bases from V and 4 from J, leaving 10 bases between them. The CDR3 protein is CASSLSGEYNEQFF. CDR3 bases: TGCGCCAGCAGCTTATCGGGGGAATACAATGAGCAGTTCTTC.

This sequence joins TRBV6-2 or TRBV6-3 and TRBJ2-7, with 10 bases that match TRBD2. Germline-derived CDR1 and CDR2 are MNHEY and SVGEGT. J gave up 1 base and V 5 bases, and 5 bases lay outside the gene matches. This CDR3 region has 15 residues. DNA for the CDR3: TGTGCCAGCAGTCCCGGGACTAGCGAATCCTACGAGCAGTACTTC. This sequence encodes CASSPGTSESYEQYF.

V gene TRBV5-1 combines with J gene TRBJ2-5; 9 bases line up with TRBD2. The junction had 7 bases not matched to a gene; V was cut back by 0 bases and J by 4 bases. Germline V CDR1 and CDR2: SGHRS, YFSETQ. This CDR3 region has 16 residues. The CDR3 sequence is CASSLARLAGSETQYF. In DNA form, the CDR3 reads TGCGCCAGCAGCTTGGCTAGGCTAGCGGGATCAGAGACCCAGTACTTC.

The V call is TRBV12-3 or TRBV12-4, the J call TRBJ1-3; TRBD1 might be the D (5 bases). This CDR3 region has 13 residues. Trimming shortened V by 6 bases and J by 7 bases, and 13 bases separated the two germline ends. CDR3 nucleotide sequence: TGTGCCAGCAGGCTCGGGGGAGCGAACACCATATATTTT. This translates into CASRLGGANTIYF.

This chain joins TRBV9 and TRBJ2-3; 7 positions match TRBD2. V trimming: 0 bases; J trimming: 3 bases; junction bases outside the gene matches: 4. CDR1 SGDLS and CDR2 YYNGEE come from the germline V gene. This CDR3 is built from 15 residues. This CDR3 is CASSVVGGATDTQYF. Here the CDR3 DNA reads TGTGCCAGCAGCGTAGTGGGAGGGGCGACAGATACGCAGTATTTT.

The DNA of the CDR3 is TGTGCCAGCAGTGAATATCGGGGAAACTATGGCTACACCTTC. It yields the protein CASSEYRGNYGYTF. This sequence joins TRBV25-1 and TRBJ1-2, with no clear D. Germline V gene sequence: CDR1 MGHDK, CDR2 SYGVNS. The CDR3 consists of 14 residues. V shed 0 bases and J shed 2 bases, with 7 bases lying between them.